Listed here are 30 T cell receptor beta chains from one sample, sequenced in a study of CD8+ T cells in alopecia areata. The authors extracted RNA and reverse transcribed it into cDNA as the sequencing template. The protocol was immunoSEQ multiplex PCR, while the TCRdb copy is restricted to in-frame clones and leaves out a portion. The profile shows approximately 180,000 clones, around 64% of them singletons. The sequenced sample was CD8+ T cells sorted from blood, obtained at week 0. These receptors were collected from a human donor with alopecia areata.

This rearrangement joins TRBV29-1 to TRBJ1-1; D ambiguous. CDR3 size: 10 residues. In germline, CDR1 is SQVTM, CDR2 ANQGSEA. Trimming cost V 7 bases and J 6 bases, with 9 bases left between them. The CDR3 DNA reads TGCAGCGATTCCTCTCCTGAAGCTTTCTTT. Amino acid sequence: CSDSSPEAFF.

The CDR3 loop is CAWSVYVGDSVSGANVLTF. The CDR3 region has the DNA TGTGCCTGGAGTGTATATGTGGGGGACTCCGTCTCTGGGGCCAACGTCCTGACTTTC. The chain couples TRBV30 to TRBJ2-6; D is possibly TRBD2 (6 bases). The CDR3 length is 19 residues. The V and J ends lost 0 bases and 0 bases respectively, with 18 bases between them. Germline V CDR1 and CDR2: GTSNPN, SVGIG (reference sequence).

This chain links TRBV5-1 with TRBJ2-2; possible D gene TRBD1, 6 bases. The CDR3 has 14 amino acids. V dropped 6 bases and J dropped 1 base, with 10 bases sitting between them. In germline, CDR1 is SGHRS, CDR2 YFSETQ. The CDR3 loop is CASTFRGNTGELFF. For the CDR3, the DNA is TGCGCCAGCACTTTCAGGGGGAACACCGGGGAGCTGTTTTTT.

The count of this clone is one. This chain connects TRBV6-6 to TRBJ2-7; TRBD2 matches 13 bases. The trim removed 5 bases at V and 7 bases at J, leaving 8 bases unmatched. Germline CDR1 MNHNY, CDR2 SVGAGI (reference sequence). This CDR3 contains 15 residues. The CDR3 DNA is TGTGCCAGCAGTCAAACTAGCGGGGGGGCCGAAGAGCAGTACTTC. This encodes CASSQTSGGAEEQYF.

This clone was seen a handful of times. The rearrangement links TRBV7-9 to TRBJ2-2; 8 nucleotides agree with TRBD1. This CDR3 comprises 16 residues. From germline, CDR1 is SEHNR and CDR2 FQNEAQ (reference sequence). Losses at the gene ends were 5 bases for V and 5 bases for J; bases not matched to a gene: 10. DNA for the CDR3: TGTGCCAGCAGCCCAGGACAGGGCAGCCAAACCGGGGAGCTGTTTTTT. This sequence encodes CASSPGQGSQTGELFF.

The chain carries TRBV6-5 and TRBJ1-1, with D uncertain. Germline V gene data show CDR1 as MNHEY and CDR2 as SVGAGI. V shed 7 bases and J shed 1 base, with 10 bases lying between them. The CDR3 has 13 residues. CDR3 amino acids: CASNLHSNTEAFF. For the CDR3, the DNA is TGTGCCAGCAACCTCCATTCGAACACTGAAGCTTTCTTT.

This clone was picked up a small number of times. This chain links TRBV27 with TRBJ1-2; D unclear. Between the trimmed V and J ends, which lost 4 bases and 7 bases, there was a span of 10 bases. The CDR3 has 12 amino acids. CDR1 is MNHEY and CDR2 is SMNVEV in the germline V gene (reference sequence). In DNA, the CDR3 is TGTGCCAGCAGTTCCACCTTGGGTGGCTACACCTTC. This codes for CASSSTLGGYTF.

This chain joins TRBV19 and TRBJ1-1; the match to TRBD1 covers 9 bases. This CDR3 contains 12 residues. V shed 6 bases and J 6 bases; nucleotides not matched to a gene: 2. The V gene's germline CDR1 is LNHDA and CDR2 SQIVND (reference sequence). The CDR3 DNA reads TGTGCCAGTAGACAGGGGGCTGCTGAAGCTTTCTTT. This codes for CASRQGAAEAFF.

This rearrangement joins TRBV15 to TRBJ1-5; D is ambiguous. The CDR3 extends over 12 amino acids. CDR1 and CDR2 from the germline V gene are LNHNV and YYDKDF (reference sequence). V was pared by 1 base and J by 4 bases, with 2 bases between. The CDR3 reads CATSRVNQPQHF. CDR3 nucleotides: TGTGCCACCAGCAGAGTGAATCAGCCCCAGCATTTT.

The rearrangement joins TRBV15 to TRBJ2-4, with D maybe TRBD1 (6 bases). The CDR3 is 14 amino acids. CDR1 is LNHNV, CDR2 YYDKDF, per germline (reference sequence). V dropped 7 bases and J dropped 6 bases, with 16 bases sitting between them. CDR3: CATKNRDSINIQYF. CDR3 nucleotide sequence: TGTGCCACCAAGAACAGGGATTCTATAAACATTCAGTACTTC.

This clone appeared a few times. This chain connects TRBV4-2 to TRBJ1-1, with a tentative D call TRBD1 (5 bases). V lost 1 base and J lost 4, with 10 bases in between. From germline, CDR1 is LGHNA and CDR2 YNFKEQ. The CDR3 runs 14 residues. This CDR3 is CASSQAGLGTEAFF. The CDR3 nucleotides are TGTGCCAGCAGCCAAGCAGGGTTGGGCACTGAAGCTTTCTTT.

J is TRBJ2-3 and V is TRBV2; D is undetermined. Germline CDR1 is SNHLY and CDR2 is FYNNEI. This CDR3 has 13 amino acids. V lost 3 bases and J 1 base, leaving 5 bases between the germline ends. CDR3 sequence: CASSDTGTDTQYF. Written as DNA, the CDR3 is TGTGCCAGCAGTGATACAGGCACAGATACGCAGTATTTT.

The chain recombines TRBV2 with TRBJ2-2; 8 bases line up with TRBD2. The ends lost 0 bases at V and 7 bases at J; junction bases unmatched: 10. Germline V CDR1 and CDR2: SNHLY, FYNNEI. This CDR3 is 17 amino acids long. CDR3: CASSEATPTSEIGELFF. CDR3 nucleotide sequence: TGTGCCAGCAGTGAAGCCACACCGACTAGCGAGATCGGGGAGCTGTTTTTT.

The gene calls are TRBV27 and TRBJ1-2; 7 bases map to TRBD1. The CDR3 is 15 residues long. The V and J ends lost 4 bases and 4 bases, in that order; junction bases with no gene match: 9. Germline values: CDR1 MNHEY, CDR2 SMNVEV (reference sequence). The CDR3 DNA is TGTGCCAGCAGTTACGGGACAGACACCTCCTATGGCTACACCTTC. It specifies CASSYGTDTSYGYTF.

The chain couples TRBV7-9 to TRBJ1-2, with unresolved D. The length of the CDR3 is 14 residues. Germline V gene sequence: CDR1 SEHNR, CDR2 FQNEAQ (reference sequence). V was cut by 5 bases and J by 0 bases, with 10 bases left in between. The CDR3, as DNA: TGTGCCAGCAGCCCGCCGGATTCTAACTATGGCTACACCTTC. This gives the protein CASSPPDSNYGYTF.

This clone showed up just a few times. The V call is TRBV30, the J call TRBJ2-5; 12 bases agree with TRBD1. V trimming: 8 bases; J trimming: 4 bases; junction bases outside the gene matches: 5. The CDR3 extends over 13 amino acids. Germline values: CDR1 GTSNPN, CDR2 SVGIG (reference sequence). DNA of the CDR3: TGTGCCGGGGACAGGGGGCAGGTAGAGACCCAGTACTTC. It yields the protein CAGDRGQVETQYF. The full variable domain, its missing parts supplied by reference TRBV30 and TRBJ2-5, is SQTIHQWPATLVQPVGSPLSLECTVEGTSNPNLYWYRQAAGRGLQLLFYSVGIGQISSEVPQNLSASRPQDRQFILSSKKLLLSDSGFYLCAGDRGQVETQYFGPGTRLLVL.

The gene calls are TRBV7-9 and TRBJ1-4, with D unresolved. The CDR3 covers 11 residues. Germline V gives CDR1 SEHNR, CDR2 FQNEAQ (reference sequence). V shed 5 bases and J shed 7 bases, with 5 bases lying between them. CDR3 nucleotide sequence: TGTGCCAGCAGCGACATTGAAAAACTGTTTTTT. As protein: CASSDIEKLFF.

The rearrangement uses TRBV2 and TRBJ1-2; TRBD1 matches at 7 bases. The CDR3 loop spans 14 amino acids. V gave up 8 bases and J gave up 5 bases; unmatched junction bases: 11. The V gene's germline CDR1 is SNHLY and CDR2 FYNNEI. The chain's CDR3 is CASPMRGQRYGYTF. The CDR3, as DNA: TGTGCCAGCCCTATGAGGGGACAGCGTTATGGCTACACCTTC.

The gene calls are TRBV7-7 and TRBJ2-5, with TRBD1 as a possible D gene (6 bases). V was cut by 4 bases and J by 5 bases, with 17 bases left in between. The CDR3 sequence is 15 residues long. Germline V lookup: CDR1 SSHAT, CDR2 FNYEAQ (reference sequence). The CDR3: CASSYRDTLLETQYF. CDR3 bases: TGTGCCAGCAGCTACCGGGACACTCTTTTGGAGACCCAGTACTTC.

The chain has TRBV11-2 and TRBJ1-6; D is uncertain. The V gene lost 6 bases and the J gene lost 8 bases, with 11 bases spanning the gap. The CDR3 totals 13 residues. Germline V gene data show CDR1 as SGHAT and CDR2 as FQNNGV. CDR3 nucleotides: TGTGCCAGCAGGACCACGCTAGATTCACCCCTCCACTTT. Residues: CASRTTLDSPLHF.

The J gene is TRBJ2-7, the V gene TRBV7-8; 7 bases map to TRBD1. This CDR3 comprises 15 residues. The V gene's germline CDR1 is SGHVS and CDR2 FQNEAQ. The junction had 13 bases not matched to a gene; V was cut back by 5 bases and J by 6 bases. The CDR3 region is CASSPKGAPPSEQYF. The CDR3 DNA sequence: TGTGCCAGCAGCCCAAAGGGGGCTCCGCCTTCCGAGCAGTACTTC.

CDR3 in DNA: TGTGCCAGCAGCTCCGGGGTTAAGGAAAACACTGAAGCTTTCTTT. Translating gives CASSSGVKENTEAFF. The rearrangement joins TRBV7-6 to TRBJ1-1, with D unresolved. The germline CDR1 and CDR2 sequences are SGHVS and FNYEAQ. The V end was cut by 4 bases, the J end by 2 bases, with 14 bases between. The CDR3 is 15 amino acids.

The sample holds one count of this clone. The chain links TRBV15 to TRBJ2-6, with D unresolved. CDR3 size: 14 residues. Per the germline V gene, CDR1 is LNHNV and CDR2 is YYDKDF (reference sequence). V gave up 9 bases and J gave up 2 bases, with 11 bases separating them. The CDR3 spells CATRELAGANVLTF. In DNA, the CDR3 is TGTGCCACTCGAGAGCTGGCTGGGGCCAACGTCCTGACTTTC.

The V gene is TRBV11-2, the J gene TRBJ2-1; D possibly matches TRBD1 or TRBD2 (5 bases each). The germline CDR1 and CDR2 sequences are SGHAT and FQNNGV. V was cut by 2 bases and J by 4 bases, with 15 bases left in between. The CDR3 length is 16 residues. CDR3 loop: CASSLTGTRGYNEQFF. CDR3 sequence (DNA): TGTGCCAGCAGCTTAACGGGGACCCGTGGTTACAATGAGCAGTTCTTC.

The chain employs TRBV2 and TRBJ1-6, with unresolved D. Trimming left V 5 bases short and J 8 bases short, with 16 bases between. There are 15 residues in the CDR3. Germline V gene data show CDR1 as SNHLY and CDR2 as FYNNEI. The CDR3 DNA is TGTGCCAGCAGTCCCACAGACGCCGCGTATTCACCCCTCCACTTT. Translation: CASSPTDAAYSPLHF. Full variable domain (missing parts from reference TRBV2 and TRBJ1-6): EPEVTQTPSHQVTQMGQEVILRCVPISNHLYFYWYRQILGQKVEFLVSFYNNEISEKSEIFDDQFSVERPDGSNFTLKIRSTKLEDSAMYFCASSPTDAAYSPLHFGNGTRLTVT.

The count of this clone is one. The V and J genes are TRBV5-5 and TRBJ2-5; the D gene could be TRBD1 or TRBD2 (5 bases each). CDR3 length equals 13 residues. Germline CDR1 is SGHKS and CDR2 is YYEKEE (reference sequence). Trimming stripped 5 bases from V and 5 bases from J, with 13 bases between. This chain's CDR3 is CASSDTGPETQYF. Written as DNA, the CDR3 is TGTGCCAGCAGTGATACGGGACCCGAGACCCAGTACTTC.

This chain uses TRBV6-5 with TRBJ2-2, with D uncertain. V lost 2 bases and J lost 6, with 10 bases in between. This CDR3 region has 14 residues. Germline V lookup: CDR1 MNHEY, CDR2 SVGAGI. The CDR3 DNA follows: TGTGCCAGCAGTTACAAGGACCGGGCCGGGGAGCTGTTTTTT. As protein: CASSYKDRAGELFF.

This clone was seen only a few times. The chain recombines TRBV29-1 with TRBJ1-3; D is unresolved. The CDR3 spans 12 residues. Per the germline V gene, CDR1 is SQVTM and CDR2 is ANQGSEA. Trimming cost V 4 bases and J 0 bases, with 4 bases left between them. CDR3 nucleotides: TGCAGCGTTGTGAGCTCTGGAAACACCATATATTTT. Amino acid sequence: CSVVSSGNTIYF.

The chain joins TRBV15 to TRBJ1-1; D is unresolved. This CDR3 comprises 15 residues. The germline V gene encodes CDR1 LNHNV and CDR2 YYDKDF (reference sequence). Trimming pared 1 base from V and 1 base from J, leaving 10 bases between. The CDR3, as DNA: TGTGCCACCAGCAGAGGGATTAGAGGGAACACTGAAGCTTTCTTT. The encoded protein is CATSRGIRGNTEAFF.

This clone was seen a few times. The chain links TRBV7-9 to TRBJ2-7; 8 nucleotides line up with TRBD1. Germline V CDR1 and CDR2: SEHNR, FQNEAQ (reference sequence). CDR3 length equals 16 residues. Trimming at V came to 2 bases and at J to 9 bases, leaving 15 bases not matched to a gene. CDR3 bases: TGTGCCAGCAGCTTAACCATGGGGCAGGGGGCTAAAGGGCAGTACTTC. As protein: CASSLTMGQGAKGQYF.